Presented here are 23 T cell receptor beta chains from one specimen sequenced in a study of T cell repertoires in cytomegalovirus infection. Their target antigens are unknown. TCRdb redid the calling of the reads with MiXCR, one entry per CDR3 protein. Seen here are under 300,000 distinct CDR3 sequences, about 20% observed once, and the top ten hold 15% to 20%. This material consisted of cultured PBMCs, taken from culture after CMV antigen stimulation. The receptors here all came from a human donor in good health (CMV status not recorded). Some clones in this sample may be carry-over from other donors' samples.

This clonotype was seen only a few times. The CDR3: CASSLSRAAGGVDTQYF. CDR3 sequence (DNA): TGCGCCAGCAGCCTGTCCCGGGCGGCGGGAGGGGTAGATACGCAGTATTTT. The chain has TRBV4-3 and TRBJ2-3, with TRBD2 matching over 9 bases. CDR1 is LGHNA and CDR2 is YSLEER in the germline V gene. V shed 4 bases and J 5 bases; nucleotides not matched to a gene: 13. This CDR3 is 17 amino acids long.

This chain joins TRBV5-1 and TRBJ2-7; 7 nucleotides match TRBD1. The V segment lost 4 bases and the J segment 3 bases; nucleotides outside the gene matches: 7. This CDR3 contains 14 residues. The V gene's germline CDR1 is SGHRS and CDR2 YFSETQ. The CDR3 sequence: CASSPTGQHYEQYF. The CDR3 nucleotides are TGCGCCAGCAGCCCGACGGGACAGCACTACGAGCAGTACTTC.

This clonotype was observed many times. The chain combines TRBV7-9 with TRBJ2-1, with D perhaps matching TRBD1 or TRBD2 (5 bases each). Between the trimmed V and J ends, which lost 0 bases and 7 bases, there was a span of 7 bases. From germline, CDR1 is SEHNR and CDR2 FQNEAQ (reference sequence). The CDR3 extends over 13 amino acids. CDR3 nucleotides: TGTGCCAGCAGCTTAGCCGGGGCGAATGAGCAGTTCTTC. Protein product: CASSLAGANEQFF.

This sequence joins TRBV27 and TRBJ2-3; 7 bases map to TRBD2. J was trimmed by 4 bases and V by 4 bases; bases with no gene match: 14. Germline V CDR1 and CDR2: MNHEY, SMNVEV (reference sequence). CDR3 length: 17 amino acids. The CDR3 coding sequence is TGTGCCAGCAGTTCCCCGGTGCGGGGAGGGATTGCAGATACGCAGTATTTT. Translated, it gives CASSSPVRGGIADTQYF.

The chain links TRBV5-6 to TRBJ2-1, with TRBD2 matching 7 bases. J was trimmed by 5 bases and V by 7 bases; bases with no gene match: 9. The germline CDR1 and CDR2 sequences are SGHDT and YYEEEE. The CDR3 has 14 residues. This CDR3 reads CASGVGGGNNEQFF. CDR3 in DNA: TGTGCCAGCGGGGTGGGGGGAGGGAACAATGAGCAGTTCTTC.

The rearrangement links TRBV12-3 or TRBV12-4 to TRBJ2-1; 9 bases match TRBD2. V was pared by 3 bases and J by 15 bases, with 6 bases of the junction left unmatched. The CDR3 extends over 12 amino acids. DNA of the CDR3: TGTGCCAGCAGTTTTGCGGGAGGGCCCCTGTTCTTC. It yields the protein CASSFAGGPLFF.

CDR3 sequence reads: CASSLSPTVDTQYF. The CDR3 coding sequence is TGTGCCAGCAGCTTATCCCCCACGGTAGATACGCAGTATTTT. The V call is TRBV7-3, the J call TRBJ2-3; D gene ambiguous. The germline V and J ends were trimmed by 2 bases and 5 bases, with 11 bases remaining between them. In germline, CDR1 is SGHTA, CDR2 FQGTGA. The CDR3 consists of 14 residues.

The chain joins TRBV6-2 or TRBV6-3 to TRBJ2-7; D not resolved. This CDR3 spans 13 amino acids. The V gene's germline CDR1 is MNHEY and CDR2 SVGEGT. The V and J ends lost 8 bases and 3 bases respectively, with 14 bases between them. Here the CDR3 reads CASGVRAFYEQYF. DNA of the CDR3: TGTGCCAGCGGGGTCCGAGCGTTCTACGAGCAGTACTTC.

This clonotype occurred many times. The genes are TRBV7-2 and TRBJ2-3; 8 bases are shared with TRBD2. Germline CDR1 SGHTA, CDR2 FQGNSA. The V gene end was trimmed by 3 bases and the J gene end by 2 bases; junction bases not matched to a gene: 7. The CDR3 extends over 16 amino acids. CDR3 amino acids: CASSFGSGNPTDTQYF. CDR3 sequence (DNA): TGTGCCAGCAGCTTCGGTAGCGGGAACCCCACAGATACGCAGTATTTT.

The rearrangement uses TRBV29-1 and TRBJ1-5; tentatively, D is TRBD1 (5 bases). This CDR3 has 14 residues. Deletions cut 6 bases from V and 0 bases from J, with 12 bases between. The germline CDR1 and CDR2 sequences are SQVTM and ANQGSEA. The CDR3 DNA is TGCAGCGTCCAAGGACACGATAGCAATCAGCCCCAGCATTTT. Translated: CSVQGHDSNQPQHF.

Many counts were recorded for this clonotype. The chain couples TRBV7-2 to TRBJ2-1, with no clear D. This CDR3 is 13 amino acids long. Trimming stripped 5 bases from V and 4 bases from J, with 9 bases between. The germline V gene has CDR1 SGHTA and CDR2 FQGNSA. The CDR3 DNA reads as TGTGCCAGCAGCCGGACCGTATACAATGAGCAGTTCTTC. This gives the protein CASSRTVYNEQFF.

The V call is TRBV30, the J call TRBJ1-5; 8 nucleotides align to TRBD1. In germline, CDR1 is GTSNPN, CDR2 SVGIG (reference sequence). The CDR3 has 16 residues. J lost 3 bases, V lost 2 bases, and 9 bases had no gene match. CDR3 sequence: CAWSNSGGLNNQPQHF. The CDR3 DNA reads TGTGCCTGGAGTAACTCAGGGGGCCTTAACAATCAGCCCCAGCATTTT.

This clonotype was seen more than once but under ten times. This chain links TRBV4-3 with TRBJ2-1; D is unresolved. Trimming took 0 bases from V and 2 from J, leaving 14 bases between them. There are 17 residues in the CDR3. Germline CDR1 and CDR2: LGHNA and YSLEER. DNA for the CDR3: TGCGCCAGCAGCCAAGACTCCCAAAAGGGAACCTACAATGAGCAGTTCTTC. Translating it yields CASSQDSQKGTYNEQFF.

The CDR3 reads CATSRERGQGQGAYGYTF. As DNA, the CDR3 is TGTGCCACCAGCAGAGAAAGGGGACAGGGACAGGGGGCCTATGGCTACACCTTC. The V and J genes are TRBV15 and TRBJ1-2; 12 positions match TRBD1. The CDR3 has 18 amino acids. Germline lookup yields CDR1 LNHNV and CDR2 YYDKDF (reference sequence). The V gene end was trimmed by 0 bases and the J gene end by 4 bases; junction bases not matched to a gene: 9.

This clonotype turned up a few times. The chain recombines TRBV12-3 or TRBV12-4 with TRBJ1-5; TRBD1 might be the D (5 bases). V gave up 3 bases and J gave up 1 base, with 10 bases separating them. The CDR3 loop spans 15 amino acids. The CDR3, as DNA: TGTGCCAGCAGTTTTTCTGGGGGGAGCAATCAGCCCCAGCATTTT. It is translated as CASSFSGGSNQPQHF.

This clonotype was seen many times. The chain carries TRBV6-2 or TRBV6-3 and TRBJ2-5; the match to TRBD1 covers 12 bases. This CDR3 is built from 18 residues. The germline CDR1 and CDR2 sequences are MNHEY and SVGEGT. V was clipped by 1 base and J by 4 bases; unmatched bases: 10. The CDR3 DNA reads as TGTGCCAGCAGTTACTATGGTGTCGGGACAGGGGGCAGAGAGACCCAGTACTTC. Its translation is CASSYYGVGTGGRETQYF.

CDR3 in DNA: TGTGCCAGCAGTCGCCCGACAAGTTACACAGATACGCAGTATTTT. This translates into CASSRPTSYTDTQYF. The gene calls are TRBV12-3 or TRBV12-4 and TRBJ2-3; D ambiguous. The CDR3 covers 15 residues. The ends were cut back, 5 bases at V and 2 bases at J, with 14 bases in the middle.

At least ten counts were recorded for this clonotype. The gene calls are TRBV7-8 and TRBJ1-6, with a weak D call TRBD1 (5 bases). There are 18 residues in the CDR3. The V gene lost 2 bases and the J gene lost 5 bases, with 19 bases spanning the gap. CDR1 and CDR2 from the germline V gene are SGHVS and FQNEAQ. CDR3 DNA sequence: TGTGCCAGCAGCTTATCTTTTGGGGTAGGGGCTGATAATTCACCCCTCCACTTT. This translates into CASSLSFGVGADNSPLHF. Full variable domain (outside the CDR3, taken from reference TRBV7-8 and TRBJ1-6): GAGVSQSPRYKVAKRGQDVALRCDPISGHVSLFWYQQALGQGPEFLTYFQNEAQLDKSGLPSDRFFAERPEGSVSTLKIQRTQQEDSAVYLCASSLSFGVGADNSPLHFGNGTRLTVT.

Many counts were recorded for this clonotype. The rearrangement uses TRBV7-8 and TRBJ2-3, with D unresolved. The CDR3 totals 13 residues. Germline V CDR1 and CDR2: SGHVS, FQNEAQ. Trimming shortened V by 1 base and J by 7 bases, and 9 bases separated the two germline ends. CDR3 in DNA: TGTGCCAGCAGCTTAGAGTTACGATATACGCAGTATTTT. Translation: CASSLELRYTQYF.

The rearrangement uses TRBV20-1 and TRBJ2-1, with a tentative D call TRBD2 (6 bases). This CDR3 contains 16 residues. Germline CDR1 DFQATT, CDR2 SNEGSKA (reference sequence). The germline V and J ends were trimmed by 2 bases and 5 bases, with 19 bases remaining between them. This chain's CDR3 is CSARKTSFGWDNEQFF. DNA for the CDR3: TGCAGTGCTAGAAAGACTAGTTTTGGTTGGGACAATGAGCAGTTCTTC.

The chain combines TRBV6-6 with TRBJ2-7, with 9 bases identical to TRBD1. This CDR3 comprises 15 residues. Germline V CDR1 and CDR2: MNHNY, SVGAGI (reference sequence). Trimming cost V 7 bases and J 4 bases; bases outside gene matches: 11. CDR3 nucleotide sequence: TGTGCCAGCACCTCACCGGGACAGGGATATTACGAGCAGTACTTC. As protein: CASTSPGQGYYEQYF.

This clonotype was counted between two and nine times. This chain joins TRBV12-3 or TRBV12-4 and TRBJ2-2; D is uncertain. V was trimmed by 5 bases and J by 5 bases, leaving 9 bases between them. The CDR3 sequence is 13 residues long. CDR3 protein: CASSPQLTGELFF. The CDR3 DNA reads TGTGCCAGCAGTCCCCAGTTAACCGGGGAGCTGTTTTTT.

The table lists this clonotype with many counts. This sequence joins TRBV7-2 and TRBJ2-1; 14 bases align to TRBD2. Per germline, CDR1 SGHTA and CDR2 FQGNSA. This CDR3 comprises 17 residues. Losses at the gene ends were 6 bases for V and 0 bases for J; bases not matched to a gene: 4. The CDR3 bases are TGTGCCAGCAGATGGACTAGCGGGAGGCCCTCCTACAATGAGCAGTTCTTC. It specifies CASRWTSGRPSYNEQFF.